A single sample gave rise to the 30 T cell receptor beta chains below, sequenced in a study of cytomegalovirus exposure and HLA in healthy donors. The PCR had 60 Vbeta and 13 Jbeta primers. Generated by immunoSEQ multiplex PCR, the TCRdb table keeps only in-frame clones and is missing some. Altogether 120,000 to 150,000 clones are present, nearly 80% being singletons, with the ten largest covering 3%. Sequenced material: PBMCs. These receptors were taken from a man aged 35 to 55 in good health and CMV-seropositive.

The chain combines TRBV9 with TRBJ2-1; tentative D call: TRBD2 (6 bases). This CDR3 is built from 15 residues. The V gene lost 0 bases and the J gene lost 4 bases, with 11 bases spanning the gap. Germline V gene lookup returns CDR1 SGDLS and CDR2 YYNGEE. CDR3: CASSVVSGRYNEQFF. Here the CDR3 DNA reads TGTGCCAGCAGCGTAGTTAGCGGAAGGTACAATGAGCAGTTCTTC.

The V gene is TRBV5-1, the J gene TRBJ2-7, with 11 bases lining up with TRBD2. V was pared by 2 bases and J by 5 bases, with 9 bases of the junction left unmatched. The CDR3 contains 16 residues. Germline V gene lookup returns CDR1 SGHRS and CDR2 YFSETQ. Written as DNA, the CDR3 is TGCGCCAGCAGCTTCTCTTTGACTAGCGGGATGGACGAGCAGTACTTC. Translation gives CASSFSLTSGMDEQYF.

A few counts support this clone. The chain recombines TRBV2 with TRBJ2-1; no clear D gene. The V gene's germline CDR1 is SNHLY and CDR2 FYNNEI. V dropped 6 bases and J dropped 4 bases, with 4 bases sitting between them. The CDR3 covers 11 residues. The CDR3 DNA reads TGTGCCAGCAGCCTTTACAATGAGCAGTTCTTC. Protein: CASSLYNEQFF.

The chain joins TRBV19 to TRBJ1-1; D is unclear. Trimming removed 6 bases from V and 3 bases from J, with 11 bases in between. This CDR3 is built from 13 residues. Germline-derived CDR1 and CDR2 are LNHDA and SQIVND (reference sequence). The CDR3 coding sequence is TGTGCCAGTAGCCTTACCCGGGACACTGAAGCTTTCTTT. Translated, it gives CASSLTRDTEAFF.

The chain is built from TRBV21-1 and TRBJ2-7; whether TRBD1, the table's D call, matches the DNA was not checked. TRBV21-1 corresponds to a pseudogene. The CDR3 contains 17 residues. CDR3 nucleotides: TGTGCCAGCAGCAAGAAGAGGCGGGACAGGGGGACCCACGAGCAGTACTTC. Protein sequence: CASSKKRRDRGTHEQYF.

This chain connects TRBV28 to TRBJ1-2, with D perhaps matching TRBD1 (5 bases). The CDR3 contains 13 residues. In germline, CDR1 is MDHEN, CDR2 SYDVKM. V was cut by 4 bases and J by 2 bases, with 8 bases left in between. The CDR3 DNA is TGTGCCAGCAGTTATTCAGGGAACTATGGCTACACCTTC. Protein product: CASSYSGNYGYTF.

V gene TRBV19 combines with J gene TRBJ1-4; 8 positions match TRBD1. The CDR3 runs 14 residues. Germline V gene data show CDR1 as LNHDA and CDR2 as SQIVND (reference sequence). Germline trimming cut 3 bases from V and 8 bases from J; bases unmatched to any gene: 5. CDR3 coding DNA: TGTGCCAGTAGTATTGGACAGGGAGTCGAAAAACTGTTTTTT. Translating gives CASSIGQGVEKLFF. Supplemented by reference TRBV19 and TRBJ1-4, the full variable domain reads DGGITQSPKYLFRKEGQNVTLSCEQNLNHDAMYWYRQDPGQGLRLIYYSQIVNDFQKGDIAEGYSVSREKKESFPLTVTSAQKNPTAFYLCASSIGQGVEKLFFGSGTQLSVL.

The rearrangement links TRBV5-1 to TRBJ2-3; a possible D gene is TRBD1 (6 bases). Near its end, the DNA agrees better with TRBJ1-5, so the J call may be wrong. In germline, CDR1 is SGHRS, CDR2 YFSETQ. This CDR3 region has 17 residues. For the CDR3, the DNA is TGCGCCAGCAGCTTGGCCGGTGGCCATGGGGGCACAGATACGCAGCATTTT. This sequence encodes CASSLAGGHGGTDTQHF.

As for this clone: Mismatch with germline at one junction end may stem from a read error. The chain couples TRBV28 to TRBJ1-5; possibly TRBD1 for D (6 bases). The CDR3 sequence is 15 residues long. The germline gives CDR1 MDHEN, CDR2 SYDVKM. CDR3 in DNA: TGTGCCAGCATCCCCGCGGGGGGGCGCGGGGATGGCAAGTATTTT. It is translated as CASIPAGGRGDGKYF.

The CDR3 protein is CASSQSFLTGPYGYTF. Written as DNA, the CDR3 is TGTGCCAGCAGCCAAAGCTTCCTGACAGGCCCCTATGGCTACACCTTC. The V call is TRBV14, the J call TRBJ1-2; a weak D match, TRBD1 (6 bases). CDR1 is SGHDN, CDR2 FVKESK, per germline. This CDR3 comprises 16 residues. V lost 2 bases and J lost 4, with 17 bases in between.

The chain has TRBV7-2 and TRBJ2-5, with a tentative D call TRBD1 (5 bases). V was trimmed by 5 bases and J by 5 bases, leaving 18 bases between them. Per germline, CDR1 SGHTA and CDR2 FQGNSA. There are 15 residues in the CDR3. CDR3 DNA: TGTGCCAGCAGCCCGCGACAAAACAAGGGGGAGACCCAGTACTTC. Protein sequence: CASSPRQNKGETQYF. The full variable domain, rest sourced from reference TRBV7-2 and TRBJ2-5, is GAGVSQSPSNKVTEKGKDVELRCDPISGHTALYWYRQSLGQGLEFLIYFQGNSAPDKSGLPSDRFSAERTGGSVSTLTIQRTQQEDSAVYLCASSPRQNKGETQYFGPGTRLLVL.

There are a few counts of this clone. CDR3 coding DNA: TGTGCCAGCAGCTTAGCGCCAGGGCCGTGGACTAGCGGGTACGAGCAGTACTTC. Translated: CASSLAPGPWTSGYEQYF. The genes are TRBV7-2 and TRBJ2-5, with 11 bases aligning to TRBD2. Gene TRBJ2-7 matches the end of the DNA better, so the J call may be wrong. From germline, CDR1 is SGHTA and CDR2 FQGNSA. The CDR3 loop spans 18 amino acids.

V and J are TRBV7-9 and TRBJ2-3; D call uncertain. CDR3 size: 13 residues. V gave up 3 bases and J gave up 4 bases, with 8 bases separating them. Germline V lookup: CDR1 SEHNR, CDR2 FQNEAQ (reference sequence). CDR3 coding DNA: TGTGCCAGCAGCTTGGGCATTGCAGATACGCAGTATTTT. Protein: CASSLGIADTQYF.

There are a few counts of this clone. The chain uses TRBV5-1 and TRBJ2-7, with TRBD1 matching over 7 bases. The CDR3 contains 14 residues. V lost 4 bases and J lost 4; bases outside the gene matches: 8. Germline assignment: CDR1 SGHRS and CDR2 YFSETQ. The CDR3 here is CASSQRQGGYEQYF. CDR3 coding DNA: TGCGCCAGCAGCCAAAGACAGGGTGGGTACGAGCAGTACTTC.

The V and J genes are TRBV11-3 and TRBJ2-7; possible D gene TRBD2, 5 bases. Trimming left V 3 bases short and J 3 bases short, with 9 bases between. CDR1 and CDR2 (germline): SGHNT, YENEEA. This CDR3 region has 13 residues. The CDR3 sequence: CASSFLAGYEQYF. In DNA, the CDR3 is TGTGCCAGCAGCTTCCTAGCAGGCTACGAGCAGTACTTC.

This clone was observed a handful of times. CDR3 loop: CASSFGLASYNEQFF. CDR3 nucleotides: TGTGCCAGCAGTTTCGGACTAGCGAGCTACAATGAGCAGTTCTTC. The V gene is TRBV2, the J gene TRBJ2-1, with TRBD2 matching over 9 bases. Germline loops: CDR1 SNHLY, CDR2 FYNNEI. This CDR3 is built from 15 residues. The junction had 5 bases not matched to a gene; V was cut back by 5 bases and J by 3 bases. Filled out from reference TRBV2 and TRBJ2-1, the complete variable domain reads EPEVTQTPSHQVTQMGQEVILRCVPISNHLYFYWYRQILGQKVEFLVSFYNNEISEKSEIFDDQFSVERPDGSNFTLKIRSTKLEDSAMYFCASSFGLASYNEQFFGPGTRLTVL.

On this clone itself: The identical CDR3 is also encoded by other nucleotide sequences in the sample. V usage is TRBV6-1 and J usage is TRBJ2-7; no clear D. The CDR3 is 13 residues long. Germline loops: CDR1 MNHNS, CDR2 SASEGT. V was trimmed by 2 bases and J by 1 base, leaving 6 bases between them. CDR3 amino acids: CASSERSSYEQYF. The DNA for the CDR3 is TGTGCCAGCAGTGAACGGAGTTCCTACGAGCAGTACTTC.

The chain combines TRBV30 with TRBJ1-2; TRBD1 might be the D (6 bases). The V gene's germline CDR1 is GTSNPN and CDR2 SVGIG (reference sequence). V lost 4 bases and J 6 bases, leaving 12 bases between the germline ends. The CDR3 has 12 amino acids. DNA of the CDR3: TGTGCCTGGATGGGGACAAGAAATGGCTACACCTTC. Encoded protein: CAWMGTRNGYTF.

The chain carries TRBV15 and TRBJ1-3; D is possibly TRBD1 (6 bases). The CDR3 is made up of 16 amino acids. Germline V gives CDR1 LNHNV, CDR2 YYDKDF (reference sequence). Trimming pared 5 bases from V and 2 bases from J, leaving 16 bases between. The CDR3 here is CATSGQGHVAGNTIYF. The DNA for the CDR3 is TGTGCCACCAGCGGGCAGGGACACGTCGCTGGAAACACCATATATTTT.

The chain uses TRBV10-3 and TRBJ2-3; TRBD2 aligns across 7 bases. V lost 11 bases, J lost 0 bases, and 8 bases stayed unmatched. Germline CDR1 reads ENHRY; CDR2 reads SYGVKD. CDR3 size: 14 residues. CDR3: CALRAGTSTDTQYF. For the CDR3, the DNA is TGTGCCCTACGAGCGGGAACTAGCACAGATACGCAGTATTTT.

V is TRBV30 and J is TRBJ2-7; TRBD2 matches 9 bases. V lost 0 bases to trimming and J lost 2 bases; unmatched junction nucleotides: 5. From germline, CDR1 is GTSNPN and CDR2 SVGIG (reference sequence). The CDR3 has 15 residues. DNA of the CDR3: TGTGCCTGGAGTGTAGGCGGGAGGGTCGCCTACGAGCAGTACTTC. It is translated as CAWSVGGRVAYEQYF.

The table lists this clone with a few counts. The chain employs TRBV5-1 and TRBJ2-7, with 7 positions matching TRBD1. The CDR3 sequence is 13 residues long. Trimming took 5 bases from V and 6 from J; bases not matched to a gene: 8. Looked up from germline, CDR1 is SGHRS and CDR2 is YFSETQ. In nucleotides, the CDR3 is TGCGCCAGCAGGATCGGGACAGCCCCCGAGCAGTACTTC. Protein sequence: CASRIGTAPEQYF.

The chain recombines TRBV27 with TRBJ2-7, with TRBD2 matching 13 bases. The CDR3 spans 19 residues. Losses at the gene ends were 4 bases for V and 4 bases for J; bases not matched to a gene: 16. From germline, CDR1 is MNHEY and CDR2 SMNVEV (reference sequence). The CDR3 protein is CASSSPGTSGARALYEQYF. CDR3 sequence (DNA): TGTGCCAGCAGTTCGCCCGGGACTAGCGGGGCAAGAGCTCTGTACGAGCAGTACTTC.

This rearrangement joins TRBV19 to TRBJ1-5, with 8 positions matching TRBD1. The germline V gene has CDR1 LNHDA and CDR2 SQIVND (reference sequence). The CDR3 runs 15 residues. Trimming cost V 5 bases and J 6 bases; bases outside gene matches: 9. Here the CDR3 DNA reads TGTGCCAGTAGTTTTGGCAGGGGGCTAGGTCAGCCCCAGCATTTT. It yields the protein CASSFGRGLGQPQHF.

CDR3 loop: CASRSGVDTEAFF. CDR3 nucleotides: TGTGCCAGCAGGTCAGGGGTGGACACTGAAGCTTTCTTT. The J gene is TRBJ1-1, the V gene TRBV28; D perhaps matches TRBD1 (6 bases). CDR1 is MDHEN and CDR2 is SYDVKM in the germline V gene. The CDR3 contains 13 residues. Trimming took 6 bases from V and 3 from J, leaving 11 bases between them.

The chain uses TRBV15 and TRBJ1-5, with D perhaps TRBD1 (5 bases). The length of the CDR3 is 13 residues. Trimming cost V 4 bases and J 6 bases, with 10 bases left between them. Germline V gives CDR1 LNHNV, CDR2 YYDKDF (reference sequence). CDR3 sequence (DNA): TGTGCCACCAGCAAAGGGGATACTCAGCCCCAGCATTTT. This sequence encodes CATSKGDTQPQHF. Supplemented by reference TRBV15 and TRBJ1-5, the full variable domain reads DAMVIQNPRYQVTQFGKPVTLSCSQTLNHNVMYWYQQKSSQAPKLLFHYYDKDFNNEADTPDNFQSRRPNTSFCFLDIRSPGLGDTAMYLCATSKGDTQPQHFGDGTRLSIL.

The J gene is TRBJ2-3, the V gene TRBV30, with 9 bases fitting TRBD1. The CDR3 loop spans 15 amino acids. CDR1 is GTSNPN, CDR2 SVGIG, per germline (reference sequence). The V gene end was trimmed by 5 bases and the J gene end by 6 bases; junction bases not matched to a gene: 12. The CDR3 reads CAWDHGTGFMDTQYF. DNA for the CDR3: TGTGCCTGGGATCACGGGACAGGGTTCATGGATACGCAGTATTTT.

The V and J genes are TRBV18 and TRBJ1-2; D is perhaps TRBD1 (6 bases). Trimming took 6 bases from V and 5 from J, leaving 19 bases between them. Germline CDR1 is KGHSH and CDR2 is LQKENI. The CDR3 runs to 15 residues. The CDR3 DNA follows: TGTGCCAGCTCTCCAGACAGGCTCATCACTTATGGCTACACCTTC. Encoded protein: CASSPDRLITYGYTF.

In DNA, the CDR3 is TGCGCCAGCAGCTTGGCCTCCCCCTCCTACAATGAGCAGTTCTTC. Translation: CASSLASPSYNEQFF. The chain is built from TRBV5-1 and TRBJ2-1; D gene unclear. The germline CDR1 and CDR2 sequences are SGHRS and YFSETQ. This CDR3 region has 15 residues. Trimming took 0 bases from V and 0 from J, leaving 7 bases between them.

The V gene is TRBV7-2, the J gene TRBJ2-5, with 7 bases fitting TRBD1. After removal of 4 bases from V and 4 bases from J, the junction contained 9 bases not matched to a gene. The CDR3 spans 15 residues. Germline CDR1 reads SGHTA; CDR2 reads FQGNSA. The CDR3 protein is CASSSIQGLGETQYF. The CDR3 DNA sequence: TGTGCCAGCAGCTCCATACAGGGGTTGGGAGAGACCCAGTACTTC.